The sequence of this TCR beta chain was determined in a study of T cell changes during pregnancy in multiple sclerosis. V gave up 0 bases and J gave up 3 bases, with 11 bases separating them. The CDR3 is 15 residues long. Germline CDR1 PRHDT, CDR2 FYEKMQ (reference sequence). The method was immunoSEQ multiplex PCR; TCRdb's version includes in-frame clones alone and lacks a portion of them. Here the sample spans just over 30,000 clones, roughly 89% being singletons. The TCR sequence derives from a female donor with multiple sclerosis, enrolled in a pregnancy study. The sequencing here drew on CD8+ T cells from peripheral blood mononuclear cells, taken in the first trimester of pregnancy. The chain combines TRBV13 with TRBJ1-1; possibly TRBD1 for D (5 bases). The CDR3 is CASSLGLDSYTEAFF. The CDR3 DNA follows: TGTGCCAGCAGCTTAGGCCTCGACAGTTACACTGAAGCTTTCTTT.